Given below is one T cell receptor (beta chain) in context. This CDR3 is 14 amino acids long. V was trimmed by 2 bases and J by 0 bases, leaving 8 bases between them. Germline V gives CDR1 KGHSH, CDR2 LQKENI. The method was immunoSEQ multiplex PCR; TCRdb's version includes in-frame clones alone and lacks a portion of them. The sample shows 150,000 to 200,000 clones, 88% of them seen only once. The sample originates from a study of blood T cell repertoires in COVID-19. About the study: T cells, B-cell-depleted T cells, or PBMCs supplied cDNA or gDNA.

The chain has TRBV18 and TRBJ2-7; perhaps TRBD1 as D (6 bases). The sample was peripheral blood. This receptor was obtained from a man aged 55 to 70 with acute or convalescent COVID-19. As DNA, the CDR3 is TGTGCCAGCTCACCAGACAGGAACTCCTACGAGCAGTACTTC. The encoded protein is CASSPDRNSYEQYF.